The clone carrying this T cell receptor beta chain appeared once. Its target is unknown. Germline values: CDR1 DFQATT, CDR2 SNEGSKA (reference sequence). The V and J ends lost 2 bases and 4 bases respectively, with 15 bases between them. The CDR3 is made up of 14 amino acids. Amplification of the TCR beta CDR3 (from genomic DNA) was done by two-round multiplex PCR. First-round PCR used primers specific to each TRBV and TRBJ gene. TCRdb processed the multiplex PCR reads anew with MiXCR; each CDR3 protein has one entry. This table holds about 11,000 distinct CDR3 sequences, 45% to 65% found once. This sample is part of a study of prognosis after radiotherapy for stage I lung cancer. Study background: Subsequent to radiotherapy, distant metastatic disease emerged in four patients (median about seven months), whereas around 16 exhibited no significant progression.

Study-level points and caveats: Patients with and without metastases reportedly differed in TRBV and TRBJ gene usage frequencies.

The genes are TRBV20-1 and TRBJ2-7; D is perhaps TRBD2 (6 bases). The sequence was collected from a donor aged 50 or older with non-small cell lung cancer. The specimen was PBMCs, collected before or after stereotactic body radiation therapy (not recorded which). The DNA for the CDR3 is TGCAGTGCTAGAACGAGGGACTTCCGATACGAGCAGTACTTC. It is translated as CSARTRDFRYEQYF.